A single sample is the source of the 23 T cell receptor beta chains below, sequenced in a study of CD8+ T cells in alopecia areata. The sample's treatment: oral pan-JAK inhibitor, 5-10 mg twice daily. Following extraction, RNA underwent reverse transcription to cDNA, which served as the sequencing template. This table comes from immunoSEQ multiplex PCR, and its TCRdb copy is limited to in-frame clones, with some not included. The sample lists fewer than 150,000 clones; roughly 58% were seen once. Sequences were derived from CD8+ T cells sorted from blood, sampled at week 4, from a patient treated with tofacitinib. Source of these receptors: a human donor with alopecia areata.

This clone was recorded a few times. V gene TRBV29-1 combines with J gene TRBJ2-3; a possible D gene is TRBD1 (6 bases). The CDR3 has 15 amino acids. The germline CDR1 and CDR2 sequences are SQVTM and ANQGSEA. The ends were cut back, 3 bases at V and 3 bases at J, with 16 bases in the middle. The DNA for the CDR3 is TGCAGCGTTGACAACAGGGTCGATTGGACAGATACGCAGTATTTT. Translating it yields CSVDNRVDWTDTQYF.

The V call is TRBV19, the J call TRBJ2-7; no clear D. This CDR3 has 14 residues. With 10 bases removed from V and 6 bases from J, the gap between germline ends came to 22 bases. Germline V CDR1 and CDR2: LNHDA, SQIVND (reference sequence). The CDR3 reads CATCPGPLPGEQYF. For the CDR3, the DNA is TGTGCCACTTGCCCCGGGCCCCTGCCCGGCGAGCAGTACTTC.

The chain joins TRBV5-1 to TRBJ2-7, with D uncertain. The CDR3 has 12 residues. The V gene's germline CDR1 is SGHRS and CDR2 YFSETQ. Trimming shortened V by 4 bases and J by 2 bases, and 7 bases separated the two germline ends. CDR3 sequence reads: CASSLVPYEQYF. Here the CDR3 DNA reads TGCGCCAGCAGCCTAGTCCCCTACGAGCAGTACTTC.

The chain recombines TRBV6-5 with TRBJ2-5; 13 bases match TRBD2. The germline gives CDR1 MNHEY, CDR2 SVGAGI. This CDR3 spans 16 amino acids. V lost 4 bases, J lost 4 bases, and 6 bases stayed unmatched. CDR3 in amino acids: CASSLTSGGELETQYF. The CDR3 DNA sequence: TGTGCCAGCAGTTTAACTAGCGGGGGGGAACTAGAGACCCAGTACTTC.

In its sample, this clone was seen once. J is TRBJ2-5 and V is TRBV6-4, with TRBD2 matching over 9 bases. Germline V gene sequence: CDR1 MRHNA, CDR2 SNTAGT. Trimming at V came to 0 bases and at J to 9 bases, leaving 5 bases not matched to a gene. The CDR3 covers 14 residues. CDR3 sequence (DNA): TGTGCCAGCAGTGACTCTAGCGGGGGATCGGCCCAGTACTTC. It translates to CASSDSSGGSAQYF.

V is TRBV4-2 and J is TRBJ1-2, with D hard to call. From germline, CDR1 is LGHNA and CDR2 YNFKEQ. CDR3 length: 15 amino acids. Between the trimmed V and J ends, which lost 1 base and 0 bases, there was a span of 9 bases. This CDR3 is CASSQARTSNYGYTF. CDR3 sequence (DNA): TGTGCCAGCAGCCAAGCCCGGACCTCTAACTATGGCTACACCTTC.

The chain combines TRBV27 with TRBJ1-2, with D possibly TRBD1 on 6 matching bases. The CDR3 contains 14 residues. V lost 2 bases and J 6 bases, leaving 13 bases between the germline ends. Germline CDR1 MNHEY, CDR2 SMNVEV (reference sequence). The CDR3 is CASSLMAAGDGYTF. The CDR3 DNA reads as TGTGCCAGCAGTTTAATGGCGGCAGGGGATGGCTACACCTTC.

This clone occurred once. This chain connects TRBV7-9 to TRBJ1-1; D possibly corresponds to TRBD1 (5 bases). V was shortened by 2 bases and J by 3 bases, with 16 bases between the two germline ends. Germline V gene sequence: CDR1 SEHNR, CDR2 FQNEAQ (reference sequence). The CDR3 extends over 16 amino acids. CDR3 region: CASSLPPHGRDTEAFF. The CDR3 DNA reads TGTGCCAGCAGCTTACCTCCCCATGGCAGGGACACTGAAGCTTTCTTT.

The V call is TRBV28, the J call TRBJ2-6; D remains ambiguous. This CDR3 is 13 amino acids long. Trimming stripped 3 bases from V and 4 bases from J, with 4 bases between. CDR1 is MDHEN and CDR2 is SYDVKM in the germline V gene. CDR3 sequence (DNA): TGTGCCAGCAGTTTCTCGGGGGCCAACGTCCTGACTTTC. It translates to CASSFSGANVLTF.

The V and J genes are TRBV27 and TRBJ1-2; D possibly corresponds to TRBD1 (5 bases). V gave up 8 bases and J gave up 5 bases, with 21 bases separating them. The CDR3 sequence is 15 residues long. In germline, CDR1 is MNHEY, CDR2 SMNVEV (reference sequence). The CDR3 loop is CASAEGFGILYGYTF. DNA for the CDR3: TGTGCCAGCGCCGAGGGGTTCGGGATCCTGTATGGCTACACCTTC.

V and J are TRBV7-9 and TRBJ1-2, with D hard to call. Deletions cut 0 bases from V and 3 bases from J, with 8 bases between. The CDR3 sequence is 14 residues long. Germline-derived CDR1 and CDR2 are SEHNR and FQNEAQ (reference sequence). The CDR3 is CASSLAGLDYGYTF. Written as DNA, the CDR3 is TGTGCCAGCAGCTTAGCAGGGTTGGACTATGGCTACACCTTC.

This chain joins TRBV9 and TRBJ2-7, with D perhaps being TRBD1 or TRBD2 (5 bases each). V lost 3 bases and J 0 bases, leaving 10 bases between the germline ends. CDR1 is SGDLS, CDR2 YYNGEE, per germline. This CDR3 is 14 amino acids long. CDR3: CASSAGTDSYEQYF. The CDR3 coding sequence is TGTGCCAGCAGCGCCGGGACGGACTCCTACGAGCAGTACTTC.

This clone was seen a handful of times. This chain links TRBV11-2 with TRBJ2-3; the D call may be TRBD1 or TRBD2 (5 bases each). Trimming took off 8 bases at V and 2 bases at J, with 14 bases between the two ends. The CDR3 consists of 14 residues. Per germline, CDR1 SGHAT and CDR2 FQNNGV. The CDR3 loop is CASGTTGLTDTQYF. The CDR3 DNA sequence: TGTGCCAGCGGGACGACGGGCCTCACAGATACGCAGTATTTT.

J is TRBJ1-2 and V is TRBV7-9; TRBD1 is a possible D gene (5 bases). V was cut by 7 bases and J by 3 bases, with 18 bases left in between. CDR3 size: 15 residues. Looked up from germline, CDR1 is SEHNR and CDR2 is FQNEAQ (reference sequence). The CDR3 DNA is TGTGCCAGCACCTCCCTCCAGGGATTCGACTATGGCTACACCTTC. The encoded protein is CASTSLQGFDYGYTF. Full variable domain (missing parts from reference TRBV7-9 and TRBJ1-2): DTGVSQNPRHKITKRGQNVTFRCDPISEHNRLYWYRQTLGQGPEFLTYFQNEAQLEKSRLLSDRFSAERPKGSFSTLEIQRTEQGDSAMYLCASTSLQGFDYGYTFGSGTRLTVV.

The chain uses TRBV30 and TRBJ1-5; tentatively, D is TRBD1 (5 bases). Trimming took off 2 bases at V and 0 bases at J, with 11 bases between the two ends. The CDR3 is made up of 15 amino acids. CDR1 is GTSNPN, CDR2 SVGIG, per germline (reference sequence). CDR3 coding DNA: TGTGCCTGGAGTCGGGACTTATATAGCAATCAGCCCCAGCATTTT. The encoded protein is CAWSRDLYSNQPQHF.

This chain connects TRBV7-8 to TRBJ1-1; D is undetermined. Germline values: CDR1 SGHVS, CDR2 FQNEAQ. The CDR3 contains 12 residues. V lost 2 bases and J 7 bases, leaving 8 bases between the germline ends. The CDR3 here is CASSLLGIEAFF. Here the CDR3 DNA reads TGTGCCAGCAGCTTATTAGGGATTGAAGCTTTCTTT.

The chain carries TRBV15 and TRBJ1-3, with TRBD1 matching 7 bases. Germline CDR1 and CDR2: LNHNV and YYDKDF (reference sequence). CDR3 length: 16 amino acids. The J segment lost 0 bases and the V segment lost 3 bases, leaving 5 bases of the junction unmatched. This CDR3 reads CATSSPGQLSGNTIYF. For the CDR3, the DNA is TGTGCCACCAGCAGCCCGGGACAGCTCTCTGGAAACACCATATATTTT.

The chain joins TRBV11-2 to TRBJ2-7; TRBD2 might be the D (5 bases). Trimming took 2 bases from V and 4 from J, leaving 9 bases between them. This CDR3 region has 13 residues. CDR1 is SGHAT, CDR2 FQNNGV, per germline. The CDR3 bases are TGTGCCAGCAGCTTAAGCGGTGTGTACGAGCAGTACTTC. Protein product: CASSLSGVYEQYF. Full variable domain (rest looked up from reference TRBV11-2 and TRBJ2-7): EAGVAQSPRYKIIEKRQSVAFWCNPISGHATLYWYQQILGQGPKLLIQFQNNGVVDDSQLPKDRFSAERLKGVDSTLKIQPAKLEDSAVYLCASSLSGVYEQYFGPGTRLTVT.

CDR3 in DNA: TGCGCCAGCAGCCAGAGACAGGGTGGGCGCAATGAGCAGTTCTTC. This codes for CASSQRQGGRNEQFF. The chain links TRBV5-1 to TRBJ2-1; 7 nucleotides agree with TRBD1. This CDR3 is built from 15 residues. Germline V CDR1 and CDR2: SGHRS, YFSETQ. The J segment lost 6 bases and the V segment lost 4 bases, leaving 10 bases of the junction unmatched.

The V call is TRBV15, the J call TRBJ1-4, with D unresolved. Trimming shortened V by 0 bases and J by 7 bases, and 3 bases separated the two germline ends. The CDR3 runs to 12 residues. Germline V gives CDR1 LNHNV, CDR2 YYDKDF (reference sequence). As DNA, the CDR3 is TGTGCCACCAGCAGAGACCCTGAAAAACTGTTTTTT. It is translated as CATSRDPEKLFF.

V is TRBV27 and J is TRBJ1-2; D is possibly TRBD1 (6 bases). Between the trimmed V and J ends, which lost 4 bases and 6 bases, there was a span of 21 bases. From germline, CDR1 is MNHEY and CDR2 SMNVEV (reference sequence). The CDR3 is 16 residues long. CDR3 in amino acids: CASSSWRNGGRHGYTF. The CDR3 nucleotides are TGTGCCAGCAGTTCCTGGAGGAATGGGGGCAGGCATGGCTACACCTTC.

This clone was observed a few times. The chain joins TRBV29-1 to TRBJ1-2; D is perhaps TRBD1 (5 bases). Per germline, CDR1 SQVTM and CDR2 ANQGSEA. This CDR3 spans 12 amino acids. Between the trimmed V and J ends, which lost 7 bases and 8 bases, there was a span of 17 bases. The CDR3 DNA is TGCAGCGCCCAGGGCCCCCTCAGAGGCTACACCTTC. Encoded protein: CSAQGPLRGYTF.

The chain combines TRBV30 with TRBJ2-2; the D gene could be TRBD1 or TRBD2 (6 bases each). Germline loops: CDR1 GTSNPN, CDR2 SVGIG (reference sequence). Trimming removed 0 bases from V and 3 bases from J, with 11 bases in between. The CDR3 is made up of 15 amino acids. CDR3 in amino acids: CAWSVRGRDTGELFF. DNA of the CDR3: TGTGCCTGGAGTGTACGGGGGCGGGACACCGGGGAGCTGTTTTTT.